These T cell receptor beta chains were read from a single sample in a study of T cells after yellow fever vaccination. TCRdb re-analysed the 5' RACE reads in MiXCR, keeping a single row per CDR3 protein. The sample includes some 150,000 distinct CDR3 sequences, under 8% seen only once; the top ten take over 0.55%. Here the sequenced sample was CD4+ T cells sorted from PBMCs, taken 10 days after the yellow fever booster vaccination. These receptors were obtained from a man aged 30 to 45 who received the YFV17D yellow fever vaccine. Both conserved end residues are part of each CDR3. A D gene is named only where the DNA matches it firmly. Expanded clones get a size class; other rows say once, few or many, or leave the size out.

>TRBV19|TRBJ2-1|.|many
TGTGCCACTACGGAGGCCAGGTCCTACAATGAGCAGTTCTTC
CATTEARSYNEQFF
>TRBV10-1|TRBJ2-1|TRBD2|many
TGCGCCAGCAGTGATGGCGCGGGAGGTTCCTACAATGAGCAGTTCTTC
CASSDGAGGSYNEQFF
>TRBV4-3|TRBJ2-3|.|.
TGCGCCAGCAGCGGATCCCGGTCCCCTAGCACAGATACGCAGTATTTT
CASSGSRSPSTDTQYF
>TRBV25-1|TRBJ2-3|.|many
TGTGCCAGCACCCCTGGTGAGAGCAAGAGCACAGATACGCAGTATTTT
CASTPGESKSTDTQYF
>TRBV4-3|TRBJ2-7|TRBD2|many
TGCGCCAGCAGCCAAGTTCCTAGCGGGAGCTTCCTCTCCTACGAGCAGTACTTC
CASSQVPSGSFLSYEQYF
>TRBV20-1|TRBJ2-1|.|.
TGCAGTGTTAATCAGCGGAGCATAACCGAATACAATGAGCAGTTCTTC
CSVNQRSITEYNEQFF
>TRBV11-2|TRBJ2-3|.|many
TGTGCCAGCAGCTGGAGGGGTGCCCACCTAAGCACAGATACGCAGTATTTT
CASSWRGAHLSTDTQYF
>TRBV5-1|TRBJ2-1|.|many
TGCGCCAGCAGCGCTAATGGCAGGGCGTACCGGGGGTCCAATGAGCAGTTCTTC
CASSANGRAYRGSNEQFF
>TRBV7-9|TRBJ2-1|TRBD1|many
TGTGCCAGCAGCTTAGGAGACAGGGGAAGCTCCTACAATGAGCAGTTCTTC
CASSLGDRGSSYNEQFF
>TRBV2|TRBJ1-5|.|many
TGTGCCAGCAGTGAAGCGGGCAGCCCCCAGCATTTT
CASSEAGSPQHF
>TRBV27|TRBJ1-5|TRBD1|.
TGTGCCAGCAGTTTGGGACAGGGCAGCACTCAGCCCCAGCATTTT
CASSLGQGSTQPQHF
>TRBV25-1|TRBJ2-1|.|many
TGTGCCAGCAGTGCTACCATAAGCTCCTACAATGAGCAGTTCTTC
CASSATISSYNEQFF
>TRBV5-1|TRBJ2-7|.|many
TGCGCCAGCAGCTTGTACGCCTACGAGCAGTACTTC
CASSLYAYEQYF
>TRBV2|TRBJ2-7|.|.
TGTGCCAGCAGTTCCAACATCTACGAGCAGTACTTC
CASSSNIYEQYF
>TRBV10-2|TRBJ1-4|.|many
TGCGCCAGCTCGATCCAGGGCACCAATGAAAAACTGTTTTTT
CASSIQGTNEKLFF
>TRBV7-2|TRBJ2-7|TRBD2|.
TGTGCCAGCAGCTTAGCGGCACTAGCGATGGACTACGAGCAGTACTTC
CASSLAALAMDYEQYF
>TRBV7-2|TRBJ2-7|.|many
TGTGCCAGCAGAGCGGCTAGCTCCTACGAGCAGTACTTC
CASRAASSYEQYF
>TRBV9|TRBJ1-2|.|many
TGTGCCAGCAGCGTAGCAGGGTCCCATGGCTACACCTTC
CASSVAGSHGYTF
>TRBV10-3|TRBJ2-2|TRBD1|.
TGTGCCATCAACCCGACAGGGTACACCGGGGAGCTGTTTTTT
CAINPTGYTGELFF